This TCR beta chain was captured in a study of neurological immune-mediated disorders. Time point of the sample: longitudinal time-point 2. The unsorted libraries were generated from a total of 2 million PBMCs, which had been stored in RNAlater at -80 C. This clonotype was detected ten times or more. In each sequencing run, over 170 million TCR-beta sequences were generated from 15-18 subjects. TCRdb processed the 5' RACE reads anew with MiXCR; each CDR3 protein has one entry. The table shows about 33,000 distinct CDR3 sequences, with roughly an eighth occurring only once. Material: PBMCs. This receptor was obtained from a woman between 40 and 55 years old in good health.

Here the CDR3 reads CASSRSVSLTTQYF. CDR3 bases: TGTGCCAGCAGCCGTTCCGTGAGTCTTACTACGCAGTATTTT. The chain joins TRBV3-1 to TRBJ2-3; no firm D call. This CDR3 has 14 residues. Germline values: CDR1 LGHDT, CDR2 YNNKEL (reference sequence). Trimming took off 4 bases at V and 8 bases at J, with 16 bases between the two ends.